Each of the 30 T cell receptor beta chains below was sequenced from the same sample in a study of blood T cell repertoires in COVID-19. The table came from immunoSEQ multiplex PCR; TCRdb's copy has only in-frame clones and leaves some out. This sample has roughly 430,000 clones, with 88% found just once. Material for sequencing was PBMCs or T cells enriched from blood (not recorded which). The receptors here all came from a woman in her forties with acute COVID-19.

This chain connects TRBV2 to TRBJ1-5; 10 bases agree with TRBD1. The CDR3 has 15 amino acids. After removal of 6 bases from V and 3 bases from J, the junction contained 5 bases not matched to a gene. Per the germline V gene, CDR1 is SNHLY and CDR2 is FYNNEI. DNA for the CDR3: TGTGCCAGCAGGGGGGGACAGGGGAACAATCAGCCCCAGCATTTT. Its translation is CASRGGQGNNQPQHF.

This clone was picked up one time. The CDR3 region has the DNA TGTGCCAGCAGCGTAGACGGGGGGCGGACCGGGGAGCTGTTTTTT. Encoded protein: CASSVDGGRTGELFF. V usage is TRBV9 and J usage is TRBJ2-2; D may be TRBD2 (7 bases). CDR3 size: 15 residues. Germline CDR1 is SGDLS and CDR2 is YYNGEE. The V end was cut by 0 bases, the J end by 5 bases, with 11 bases between.

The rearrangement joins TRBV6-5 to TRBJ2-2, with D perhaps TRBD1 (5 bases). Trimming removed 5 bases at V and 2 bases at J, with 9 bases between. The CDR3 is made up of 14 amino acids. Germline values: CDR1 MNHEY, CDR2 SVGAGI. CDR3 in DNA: TGTGCCAGCAGTAATGACAGAAACACCGGGGAGCTGTTTTTT. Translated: CASSNDRNTGELFF.

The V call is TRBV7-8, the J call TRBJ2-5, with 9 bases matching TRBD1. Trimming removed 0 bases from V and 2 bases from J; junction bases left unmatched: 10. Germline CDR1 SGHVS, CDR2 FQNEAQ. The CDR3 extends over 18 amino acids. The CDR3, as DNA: TGTGCCAGCAGCTTAGCGATAACGGGACAGGGACTACAAGAGACCCAGTACTTC. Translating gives CASSLAITGQGLQETQYF.

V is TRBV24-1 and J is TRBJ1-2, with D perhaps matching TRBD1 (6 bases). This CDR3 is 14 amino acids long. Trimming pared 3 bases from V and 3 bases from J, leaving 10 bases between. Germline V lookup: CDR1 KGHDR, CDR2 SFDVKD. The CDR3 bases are TGTGCCACCAGTGATCCGGACAGCCACTATGGCTACACCTTC. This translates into CATSDPDSHYGYTF.

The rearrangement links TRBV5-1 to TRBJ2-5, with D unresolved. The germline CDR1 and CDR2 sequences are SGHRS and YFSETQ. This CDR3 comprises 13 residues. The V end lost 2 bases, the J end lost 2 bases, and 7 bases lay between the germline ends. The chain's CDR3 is CASSLDIQETQYF. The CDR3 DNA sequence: TGCGCCAGCAGCTTAGACATACAAGAGACCCAGTACTTC.

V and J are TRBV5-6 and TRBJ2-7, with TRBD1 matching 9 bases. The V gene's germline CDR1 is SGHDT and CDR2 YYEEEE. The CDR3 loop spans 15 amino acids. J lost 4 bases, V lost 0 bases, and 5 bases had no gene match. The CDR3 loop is CASSLGTGVIYEQYF. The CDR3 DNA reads TGTGCCAGCAGCTTGGGGACAGGGGTGATTTACGAGCAGTACTTC.

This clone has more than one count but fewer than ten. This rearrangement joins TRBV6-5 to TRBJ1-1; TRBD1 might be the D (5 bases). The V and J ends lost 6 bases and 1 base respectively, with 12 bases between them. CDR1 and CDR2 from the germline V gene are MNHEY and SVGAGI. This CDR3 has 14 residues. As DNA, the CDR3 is TGTGCCAGCAGCCGGGCGACAGAGAACACTGAAGCTTTCTTT. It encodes CASSRATENTEAFF.

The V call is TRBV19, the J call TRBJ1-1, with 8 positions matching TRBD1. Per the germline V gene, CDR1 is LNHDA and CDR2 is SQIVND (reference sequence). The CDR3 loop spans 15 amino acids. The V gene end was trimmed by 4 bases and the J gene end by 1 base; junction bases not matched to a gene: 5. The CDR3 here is CASSTSDRANTEAFF. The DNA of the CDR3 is TGTGCCAGTAGTACCTCGGACAGGGCGAACACTGAAGCTTTCTTT.

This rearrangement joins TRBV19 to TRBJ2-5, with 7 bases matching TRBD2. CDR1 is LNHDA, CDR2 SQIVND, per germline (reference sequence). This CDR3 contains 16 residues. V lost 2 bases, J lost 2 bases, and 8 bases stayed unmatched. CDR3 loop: CASSISQGLPQETQYF. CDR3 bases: TGTGCCAGTAGTATATCCCAGGGACTACCACAAGAGACCCAGTACTTC.

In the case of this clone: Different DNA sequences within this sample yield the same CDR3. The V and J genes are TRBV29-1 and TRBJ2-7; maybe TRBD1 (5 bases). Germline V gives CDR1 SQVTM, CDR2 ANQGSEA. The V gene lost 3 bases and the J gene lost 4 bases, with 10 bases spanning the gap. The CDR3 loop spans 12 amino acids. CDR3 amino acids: CSVEGQGYEQYF. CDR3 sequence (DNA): TGCAGCGTTGAGGGGCAGGGTTACGAGCAGTACTTC.

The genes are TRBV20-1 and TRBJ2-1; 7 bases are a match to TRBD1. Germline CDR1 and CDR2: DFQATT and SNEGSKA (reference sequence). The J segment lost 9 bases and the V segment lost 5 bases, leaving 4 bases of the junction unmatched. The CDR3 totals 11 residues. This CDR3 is CSAARTGEQFF. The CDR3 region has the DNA TGCAGTGCTGCTAGGACAGGTGAGCAGTTCTTC.

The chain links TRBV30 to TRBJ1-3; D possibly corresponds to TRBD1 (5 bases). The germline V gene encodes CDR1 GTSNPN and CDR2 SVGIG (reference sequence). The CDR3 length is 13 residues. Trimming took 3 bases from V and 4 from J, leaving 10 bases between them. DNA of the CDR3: TGTGCCTGGAGGCAGGGAGGGGGAAACACCATATATTTT. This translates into CAWRQGGGNTIYF.

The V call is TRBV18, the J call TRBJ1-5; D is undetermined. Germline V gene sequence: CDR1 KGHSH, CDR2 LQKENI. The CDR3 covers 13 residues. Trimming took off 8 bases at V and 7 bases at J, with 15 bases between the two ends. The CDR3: CASTAEQEQPQHF. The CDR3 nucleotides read TGTGCCAGCACCGCTGAGCAAGAGCAGCCCCAGCATTTT.

In nucleotides, the CDR3 is TGCGCCAGCAGCCAACCGGGGGGCACTGGAAACACCATATATTTT. Translating gives CASSQPGGTGNTIYF. The genes are TRBV4-1 and TRBJ1-3, with D tentatively TRBD1 (6 bases). The CDR3 runs 15 residues. The germline V gene has CDR1 MGHRA and CDR2 YSYEKL. The germline V and J ends were trimmed by 2 bases and 2 bases, with 10 bases remaining between them.

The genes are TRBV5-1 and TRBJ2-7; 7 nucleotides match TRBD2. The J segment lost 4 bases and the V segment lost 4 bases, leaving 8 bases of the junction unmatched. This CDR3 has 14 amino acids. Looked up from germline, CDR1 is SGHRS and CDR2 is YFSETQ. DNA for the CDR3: TGCGCCAGCAGCCCAACTAGCGTTGGGTACGAGCAGTACTTC. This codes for CASSPTSVGYEQYF. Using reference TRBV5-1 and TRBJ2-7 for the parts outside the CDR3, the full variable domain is KAGVTQTPRYLIKTRGQQVTLSCSPISGHRSVSWYQQTPGQGLQFLFEYFSETQRNKGNFPGRFSGRQFSNSRSEMNVSTLELGDSALYLCASSPTSVGYEQYFGPGTRLTVT.

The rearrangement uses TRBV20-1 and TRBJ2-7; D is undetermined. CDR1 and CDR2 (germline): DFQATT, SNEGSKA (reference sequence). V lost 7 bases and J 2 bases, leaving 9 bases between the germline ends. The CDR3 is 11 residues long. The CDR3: CSGQTAYEQYF. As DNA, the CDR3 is TGCAGTGGGCAAACCGCCTACGAGCAGTACTTC.

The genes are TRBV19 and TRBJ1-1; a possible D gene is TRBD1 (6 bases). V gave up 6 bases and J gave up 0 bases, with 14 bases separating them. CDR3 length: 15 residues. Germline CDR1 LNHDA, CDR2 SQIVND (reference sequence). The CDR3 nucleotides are TGTGCCAGTAGACCACAGGACAGCGTGAACACTGAAGCTTTCTTT. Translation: CASRPQDSVNTEAFF.

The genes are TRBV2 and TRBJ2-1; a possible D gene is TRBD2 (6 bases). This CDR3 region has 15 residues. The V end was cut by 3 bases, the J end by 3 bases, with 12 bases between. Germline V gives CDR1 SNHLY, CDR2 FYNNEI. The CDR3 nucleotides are TGTGCCAGCAGTGATCAGGCGGGGAGCTACAATGAGCAGTTCTTC. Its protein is CASSDQAGSYNEQFF. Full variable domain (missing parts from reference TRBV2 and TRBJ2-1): EPEVTQTPSHQVTQMGQEVILRCVPISNHLYFYWYRQILGQKVEFLVSFYNNEISEKSEIFDDQFSVERPDGSNFTLKIRSTKLEDSAMYFCASSDQAGSYNEQFFGPGTRLTVL.

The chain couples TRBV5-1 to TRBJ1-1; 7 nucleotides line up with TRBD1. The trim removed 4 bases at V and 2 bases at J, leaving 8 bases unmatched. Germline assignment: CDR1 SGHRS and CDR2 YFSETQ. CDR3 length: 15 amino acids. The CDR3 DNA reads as TGCGCCAGCAGCGTGACCGGGACAGTAAACACTGAAGCTTTCTTT. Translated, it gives CASSVTGTVNTEAFF. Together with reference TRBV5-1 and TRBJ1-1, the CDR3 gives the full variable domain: KAGVTQTPRYLIKTRGQQVTLSCSPISGHRSVSWYQQTPGQGLQFLFEYFSETQRNKGNFPGRFSGRQFSNSRSEMNVSTLELGDSALYLCASSVTGTVNTEAFFGQGTRLTVV.

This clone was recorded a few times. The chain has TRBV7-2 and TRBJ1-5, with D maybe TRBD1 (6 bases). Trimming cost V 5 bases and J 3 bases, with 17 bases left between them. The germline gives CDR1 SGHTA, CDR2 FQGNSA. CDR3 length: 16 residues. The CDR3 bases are TGTGCCAGCAGCCCCCCCAACAGGGCCATCAATCAGCCCCAGCATTTT. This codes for CASSPPNRAINQPQHF.

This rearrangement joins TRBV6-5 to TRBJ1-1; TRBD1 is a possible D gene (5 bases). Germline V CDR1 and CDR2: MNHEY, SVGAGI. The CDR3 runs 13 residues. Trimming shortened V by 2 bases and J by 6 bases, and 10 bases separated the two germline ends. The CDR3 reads CASSYRRGSEAFF. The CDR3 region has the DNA TGTGCCAGCAGTTACCGGCGGGGGTCTGAAGCTTTCTTT.

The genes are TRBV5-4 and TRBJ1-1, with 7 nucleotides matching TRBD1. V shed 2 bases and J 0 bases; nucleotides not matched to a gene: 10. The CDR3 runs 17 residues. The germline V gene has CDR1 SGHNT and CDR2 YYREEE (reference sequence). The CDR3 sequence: CASSLRQGSNMNTEAFF. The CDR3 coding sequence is TGTGCCAGCAGCTTAAGACAGGGCTCAAACATGAACACTGAAGCTTTCTTT.

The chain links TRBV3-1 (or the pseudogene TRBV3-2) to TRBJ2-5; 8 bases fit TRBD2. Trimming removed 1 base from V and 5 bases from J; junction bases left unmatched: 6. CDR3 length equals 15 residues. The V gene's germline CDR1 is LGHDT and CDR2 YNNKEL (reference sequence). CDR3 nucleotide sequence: TGTGCCAGCAGCCAAGGGGCGGGGGGAATCGAGACCCAGTACTTC. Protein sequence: CASSQGAGGIETQYF.

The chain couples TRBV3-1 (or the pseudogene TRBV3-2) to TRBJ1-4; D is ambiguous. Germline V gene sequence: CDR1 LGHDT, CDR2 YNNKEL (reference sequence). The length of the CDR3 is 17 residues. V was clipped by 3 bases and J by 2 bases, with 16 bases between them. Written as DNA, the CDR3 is TGTGCCAGCAGCCAGCCCGAAGGTCTGAGGACTAATGAAAAACTGTTTTTT. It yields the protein CASSQPEGLRTNEKLFF.

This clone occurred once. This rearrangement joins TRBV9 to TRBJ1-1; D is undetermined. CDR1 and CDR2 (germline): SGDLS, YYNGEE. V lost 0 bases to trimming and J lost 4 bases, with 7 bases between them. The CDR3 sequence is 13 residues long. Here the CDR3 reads CASSVAQATEAFF. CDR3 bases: TGTGCCAGCAGCGTAGCTCAAGCCACTGAAGCTTTCTTT.

CDR3 in amino acids: CASSLGAARVTDTQYF. The CDR3 DNA reads as TGCGCCAGCAGCTTGGGAGCGGCTAGGGTCACAGATACGCAGTATTTT. The J gene is TRBJ2-3, the V gene TRBV5-1; D may be TRBD2 (5 bases). Germline V CDR1 and CDR2: SGHRS, YFSETQ. The CDR3 extends over 16 amino acids. V lost 0 bases and J lost 2, with 13 bases in between.

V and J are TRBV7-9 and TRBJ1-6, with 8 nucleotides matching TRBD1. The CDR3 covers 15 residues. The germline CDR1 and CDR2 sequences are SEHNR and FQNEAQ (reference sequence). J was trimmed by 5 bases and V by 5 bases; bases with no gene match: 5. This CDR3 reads CASSHLTGDNSPLHF. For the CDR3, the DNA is TGTGCCAGCAGCCACCTGACAGGGGATAATTCACCCCTCCACTTT.

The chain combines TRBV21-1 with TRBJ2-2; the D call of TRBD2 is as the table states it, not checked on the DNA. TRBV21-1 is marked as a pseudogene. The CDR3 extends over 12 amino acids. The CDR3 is CASSRPPGELFF. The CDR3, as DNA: TGTGCCAGCTCGCGTCCCCCCGGGGAGCTGTTTTTT.

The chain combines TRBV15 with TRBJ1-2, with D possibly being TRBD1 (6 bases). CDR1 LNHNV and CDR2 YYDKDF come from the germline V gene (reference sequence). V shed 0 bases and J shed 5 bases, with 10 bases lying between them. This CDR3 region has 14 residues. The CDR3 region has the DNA TGTGCCACCAGCAGAGATCCAGGGGAGTATGGCTACACCTTC. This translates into CATSRDPGEYGYTF.